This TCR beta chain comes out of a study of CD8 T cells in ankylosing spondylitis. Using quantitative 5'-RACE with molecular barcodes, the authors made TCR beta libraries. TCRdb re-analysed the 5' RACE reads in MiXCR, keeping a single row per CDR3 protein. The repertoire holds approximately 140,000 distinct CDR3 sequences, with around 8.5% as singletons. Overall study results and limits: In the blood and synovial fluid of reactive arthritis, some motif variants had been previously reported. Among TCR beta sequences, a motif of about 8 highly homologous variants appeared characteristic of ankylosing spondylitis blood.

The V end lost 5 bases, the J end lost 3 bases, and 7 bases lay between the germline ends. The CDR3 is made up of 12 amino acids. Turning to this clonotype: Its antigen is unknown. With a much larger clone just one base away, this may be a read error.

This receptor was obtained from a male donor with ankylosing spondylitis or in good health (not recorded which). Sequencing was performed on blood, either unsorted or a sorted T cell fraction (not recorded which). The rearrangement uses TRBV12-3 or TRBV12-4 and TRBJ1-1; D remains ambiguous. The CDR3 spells CASSLEYTEAFF. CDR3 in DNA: TGTGCCAGCAGTCTAGAGTACACTGAAGCTTTCTTT.